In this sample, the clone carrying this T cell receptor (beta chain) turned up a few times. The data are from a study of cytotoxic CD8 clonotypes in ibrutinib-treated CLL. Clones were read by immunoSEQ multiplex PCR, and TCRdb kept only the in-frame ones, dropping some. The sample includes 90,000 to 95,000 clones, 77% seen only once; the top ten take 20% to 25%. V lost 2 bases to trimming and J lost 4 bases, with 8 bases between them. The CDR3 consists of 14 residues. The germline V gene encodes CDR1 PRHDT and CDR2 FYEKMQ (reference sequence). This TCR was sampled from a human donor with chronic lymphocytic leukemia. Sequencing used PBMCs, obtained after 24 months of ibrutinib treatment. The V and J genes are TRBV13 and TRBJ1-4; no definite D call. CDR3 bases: TGTGCCAGCAGCTTAATACGGAATAATGAAAAACTGTTTTTT. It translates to CASSLIRNNEKLFF. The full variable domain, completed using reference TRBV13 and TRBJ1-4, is AAGVIQSPRHLIKEKRETATLKCYPIPRHDTVYWYQQGPGQDPQFLISFYEKMQSDKGSIPDRFSAQQFSDYHSELNMSSLELGDSALYFCASSLIRNNEKLFFGSGTQLSVL.